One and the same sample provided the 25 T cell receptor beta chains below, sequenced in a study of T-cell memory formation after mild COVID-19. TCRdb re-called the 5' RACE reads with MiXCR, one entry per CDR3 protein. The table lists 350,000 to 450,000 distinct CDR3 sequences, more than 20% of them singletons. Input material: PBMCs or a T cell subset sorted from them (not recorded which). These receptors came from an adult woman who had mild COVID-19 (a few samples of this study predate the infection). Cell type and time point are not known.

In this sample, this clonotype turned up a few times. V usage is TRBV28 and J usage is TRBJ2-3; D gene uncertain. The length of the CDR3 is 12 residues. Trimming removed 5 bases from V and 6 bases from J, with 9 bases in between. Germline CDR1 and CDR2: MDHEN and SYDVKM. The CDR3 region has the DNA TGTGCCAGCAGTACTCATCCGGATACGCAGTATTTT. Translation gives CASSTHPDTQYF.

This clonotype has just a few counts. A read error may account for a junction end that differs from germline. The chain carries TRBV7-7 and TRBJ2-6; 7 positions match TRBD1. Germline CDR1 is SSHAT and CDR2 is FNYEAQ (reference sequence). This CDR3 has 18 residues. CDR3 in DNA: TGTGCTAGCAGCTTGAGACAGGGACCCCCCTCTGGGGCCAACGTCCTGACTTTC. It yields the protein CASSLRQGPPSGANVLTF.

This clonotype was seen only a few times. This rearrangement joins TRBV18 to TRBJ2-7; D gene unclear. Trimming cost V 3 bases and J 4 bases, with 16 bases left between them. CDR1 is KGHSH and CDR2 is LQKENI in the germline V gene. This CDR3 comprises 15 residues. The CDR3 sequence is CASSPAVTPAYEQYF. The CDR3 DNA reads TGTGCCAGCTCACCCGCGGTCACCCCGGCTTACGAGCAGTACTTC.

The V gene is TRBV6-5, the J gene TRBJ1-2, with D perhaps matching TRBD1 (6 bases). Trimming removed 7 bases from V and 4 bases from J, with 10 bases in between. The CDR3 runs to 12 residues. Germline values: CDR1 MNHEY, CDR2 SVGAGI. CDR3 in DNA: TGTGCCAGCACCCAGGGGACCTATGGCTACACCTTC. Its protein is CASTQGTYGYTF.

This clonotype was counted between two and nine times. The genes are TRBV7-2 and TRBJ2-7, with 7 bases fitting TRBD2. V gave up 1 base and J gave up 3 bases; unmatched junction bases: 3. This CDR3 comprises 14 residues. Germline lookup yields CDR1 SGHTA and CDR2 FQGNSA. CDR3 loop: CASSLGREDYEQYF. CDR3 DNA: TGTGCCAGCAGCTTAGGCCGGGAGGACTACGAGCAGTACTTC.

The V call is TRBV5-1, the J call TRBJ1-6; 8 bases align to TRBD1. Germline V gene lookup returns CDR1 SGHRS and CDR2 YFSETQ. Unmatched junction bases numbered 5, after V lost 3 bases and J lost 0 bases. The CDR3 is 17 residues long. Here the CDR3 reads CASSYGQGPSYNSPLHF. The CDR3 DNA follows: TGCGCCAGCAGCTACGGACAGGGCCCCTCCTATAATTCACCCCTCCACTTT.

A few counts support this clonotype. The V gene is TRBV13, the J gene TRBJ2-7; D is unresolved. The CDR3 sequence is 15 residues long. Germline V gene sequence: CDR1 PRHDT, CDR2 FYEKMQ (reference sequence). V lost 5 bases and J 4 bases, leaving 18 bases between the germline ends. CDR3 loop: CASSAIPRGEYEQYF. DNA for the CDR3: TGTGCCAGCAGCGCCATCCCGAGAGGAGAGTACGAGCAGTACTTC.

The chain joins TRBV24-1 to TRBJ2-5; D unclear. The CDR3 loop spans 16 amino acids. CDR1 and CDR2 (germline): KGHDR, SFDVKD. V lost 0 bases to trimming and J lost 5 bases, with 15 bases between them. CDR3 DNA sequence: TGTGCCACCAGTGATTTGGGTTCTACCGGTGGTGAGACCCAGTACTTC. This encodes CATSDLGSTGGETQYF.

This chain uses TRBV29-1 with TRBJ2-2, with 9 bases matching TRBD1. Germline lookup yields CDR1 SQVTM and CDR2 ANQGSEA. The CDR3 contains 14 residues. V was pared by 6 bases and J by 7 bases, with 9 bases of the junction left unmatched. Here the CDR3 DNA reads TGCAGCGTACGGACAGGGGCTTTTGGCGGGGAGCTGTTTTTT. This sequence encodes CSVRTGAFGGELFF.

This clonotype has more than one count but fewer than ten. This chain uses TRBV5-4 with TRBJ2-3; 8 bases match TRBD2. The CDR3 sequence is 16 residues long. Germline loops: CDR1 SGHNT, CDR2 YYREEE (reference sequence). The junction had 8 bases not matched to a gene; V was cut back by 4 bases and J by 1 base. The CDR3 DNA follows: TGTGCCAGCAGCACAAAAGCGGGAGTGGGCACAGATACGCAGTATTTT. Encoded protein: CASSTKAGVGTDTQYF. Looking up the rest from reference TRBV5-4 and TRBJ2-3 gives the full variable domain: ETGVTQSPTHLIKTRGQQVTLRCSSQSGHNTVSWYQQALGQGPQFIFQYYREEENGRGNFPPRFSGLQFPNYSSELNVNALELDDSALYLCASSTKAGVGTDTQYFGPGTRLTVL.

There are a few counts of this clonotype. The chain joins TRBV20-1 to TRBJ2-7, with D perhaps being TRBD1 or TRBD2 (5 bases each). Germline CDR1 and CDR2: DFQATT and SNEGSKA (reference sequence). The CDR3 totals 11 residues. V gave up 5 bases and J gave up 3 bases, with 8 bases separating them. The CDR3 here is CSAAGGYEQYF. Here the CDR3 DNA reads TGCAGTGCTGCTGGGGGCTACGAGCAGTACTTC.

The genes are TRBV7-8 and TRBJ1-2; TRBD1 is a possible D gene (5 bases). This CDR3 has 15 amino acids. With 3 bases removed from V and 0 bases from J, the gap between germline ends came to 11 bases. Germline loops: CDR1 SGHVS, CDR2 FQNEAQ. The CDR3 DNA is TGTGCCAGCAGCTTCCGGGGGAGGGCTAACTATGGCTACACCTTC. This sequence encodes CASSFRGRANYGYTF.

CDR3 loop: CASSQFLGRNTEAFF. CDR3 coding DNA: TGTGCCAGCAGCCAATTCTTGGGCAGGAACACTGAAGCTTTCTTT. V gene TRBV3-1 combines with J gene TRBJ1-1; D not certain. This CDR3 is 15 amino acids long. Looked up from germline, CDR1 is LGHDT and CDR2 is YNNKEL (reference sequence). The ends were cut back, 2 bases at V and 1 base at J, with 11 bases in the middle.

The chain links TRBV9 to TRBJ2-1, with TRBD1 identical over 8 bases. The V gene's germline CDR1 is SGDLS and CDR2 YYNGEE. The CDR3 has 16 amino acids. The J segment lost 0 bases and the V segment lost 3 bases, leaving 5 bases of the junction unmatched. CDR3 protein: CASSATGANSYNEQFF. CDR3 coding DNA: TGTGCCAGCAGCGCGACAGGGGCAAACTCCTACAATGAGCAGTTCTTC.

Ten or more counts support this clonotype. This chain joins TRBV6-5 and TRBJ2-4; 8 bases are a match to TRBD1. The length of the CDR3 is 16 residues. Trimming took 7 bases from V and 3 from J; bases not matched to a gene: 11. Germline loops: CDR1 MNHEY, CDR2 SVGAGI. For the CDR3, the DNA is TGTGCCAGCAAAGGGGGACAGGCTAAAGGCAAAAACATTCAGTACTTC. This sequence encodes CASKGGQAKGKNIQYF.

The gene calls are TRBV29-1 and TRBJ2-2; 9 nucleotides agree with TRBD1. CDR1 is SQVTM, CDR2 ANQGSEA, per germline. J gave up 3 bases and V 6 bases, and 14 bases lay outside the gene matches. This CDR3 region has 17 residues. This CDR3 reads CSVWDRAMGWDTGELFF. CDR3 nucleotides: TGCAGCGTCTGGGACAGGGCCATGGGCTGGGACACCGGGGAGCTGTTTTTT.

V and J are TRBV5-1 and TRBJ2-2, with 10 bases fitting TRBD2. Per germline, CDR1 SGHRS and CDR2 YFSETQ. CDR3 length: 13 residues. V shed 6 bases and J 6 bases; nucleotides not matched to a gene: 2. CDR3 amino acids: CASMLAGAGELFF. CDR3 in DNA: TGCGCCAGCATGCTAGCGGGAGCCGGGGAGCTGTTTTTT.

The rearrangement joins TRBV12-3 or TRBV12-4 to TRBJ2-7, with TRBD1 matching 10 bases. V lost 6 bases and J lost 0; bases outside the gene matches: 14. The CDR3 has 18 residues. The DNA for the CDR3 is TGTGCCAGCAGCCGAGGGAAGGGACAGGGGCCGTACTCCTACGAGCAGTACTTC. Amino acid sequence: CASSRGKGQGPYSYEQYF.

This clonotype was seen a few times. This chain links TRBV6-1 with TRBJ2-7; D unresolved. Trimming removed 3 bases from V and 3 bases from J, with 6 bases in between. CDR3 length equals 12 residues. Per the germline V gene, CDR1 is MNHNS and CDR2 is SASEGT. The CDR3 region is CASSDLGYEQYF. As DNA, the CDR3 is TGTGCCAGCAGTGACCTCGGCTACGAGCAGTACTTC.

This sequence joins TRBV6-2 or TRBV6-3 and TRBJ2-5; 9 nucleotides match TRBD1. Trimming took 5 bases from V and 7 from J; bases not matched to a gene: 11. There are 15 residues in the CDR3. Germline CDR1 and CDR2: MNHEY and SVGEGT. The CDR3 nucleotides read TGTGCCAGCAGTGGGGACAGGGTTTCGAGGAGGACCCAGTACTTC. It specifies CASSGDRVSRRTQYF.

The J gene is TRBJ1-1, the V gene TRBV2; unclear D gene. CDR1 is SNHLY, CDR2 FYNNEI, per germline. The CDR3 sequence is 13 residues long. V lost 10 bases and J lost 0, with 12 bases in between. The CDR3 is CAITAGMNTEAFF. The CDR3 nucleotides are TGTGCCATTACAGCGGGCATGAACACTGAAGCTTTCTTT. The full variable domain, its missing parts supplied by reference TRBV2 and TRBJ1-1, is EPEVTQTPSHQVTQMGQEVILRCVPISNHLYFYWYRQILGQKVEFLVSFYNNEISEKSEIFDDQFSVERPDGSNFTLKIRSTKLEDSAMYFCAITAGMNTEAFFGQGTRLTVV.

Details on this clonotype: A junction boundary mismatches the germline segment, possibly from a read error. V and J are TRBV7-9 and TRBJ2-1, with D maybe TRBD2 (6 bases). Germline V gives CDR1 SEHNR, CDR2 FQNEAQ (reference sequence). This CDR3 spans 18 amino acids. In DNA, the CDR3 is TGTGCCAGCAGCTTAGCCCTCGTCCTAGCGCGCGGATCCAATGAGAAGTTCTTC. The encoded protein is CASSLALVLARGSNEKFF. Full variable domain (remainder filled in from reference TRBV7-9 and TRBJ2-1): DTGVSQNPRHKITKRGQNVTFRCDPISEHNRLYWYRQTLGQGPEFLTYFQNEAQLEKSRLLSDRFSAERPKGSFSTLEIQRTEQGDSAMYLCASSLALVLARGSNEKFFGPGTRLTVL.

Here the CDR3 reads CASSLGVLGQFF. The CDR3 DNA follows: TGTGCCAGCAGCTTAGGGGTACTAGGGCAGTTCTTC. The V and J genes are TRBV11-2 and TRBJ2-1; TRBD2 might be the D (5 bases). This CDR3 comprises 12 residues. The germline V gene encodes CDR1 SGHAT and CDR2 FQNNGV. Between the trimmed V and J ends, which lost 1 base and 12 bases, there was a span of 10 bases.

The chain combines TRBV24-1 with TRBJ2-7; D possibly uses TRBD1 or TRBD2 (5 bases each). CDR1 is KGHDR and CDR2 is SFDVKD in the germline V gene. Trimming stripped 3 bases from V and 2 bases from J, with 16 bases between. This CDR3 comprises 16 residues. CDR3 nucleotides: TGTGCCACCAGTGATCCCGGAAGGGGAGTCCCCTACGAGCAGTACTTC. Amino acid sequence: CATSDPGRGVPYEQYF.

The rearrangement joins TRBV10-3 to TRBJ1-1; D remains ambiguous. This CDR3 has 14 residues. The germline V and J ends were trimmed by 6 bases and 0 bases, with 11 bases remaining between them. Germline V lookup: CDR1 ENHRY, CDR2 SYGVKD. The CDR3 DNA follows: TGTGCCATCAGCGAGGTTCAGTTGAACACTGAAGCTTTCTTT. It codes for CAISEVQLNTEAFF.